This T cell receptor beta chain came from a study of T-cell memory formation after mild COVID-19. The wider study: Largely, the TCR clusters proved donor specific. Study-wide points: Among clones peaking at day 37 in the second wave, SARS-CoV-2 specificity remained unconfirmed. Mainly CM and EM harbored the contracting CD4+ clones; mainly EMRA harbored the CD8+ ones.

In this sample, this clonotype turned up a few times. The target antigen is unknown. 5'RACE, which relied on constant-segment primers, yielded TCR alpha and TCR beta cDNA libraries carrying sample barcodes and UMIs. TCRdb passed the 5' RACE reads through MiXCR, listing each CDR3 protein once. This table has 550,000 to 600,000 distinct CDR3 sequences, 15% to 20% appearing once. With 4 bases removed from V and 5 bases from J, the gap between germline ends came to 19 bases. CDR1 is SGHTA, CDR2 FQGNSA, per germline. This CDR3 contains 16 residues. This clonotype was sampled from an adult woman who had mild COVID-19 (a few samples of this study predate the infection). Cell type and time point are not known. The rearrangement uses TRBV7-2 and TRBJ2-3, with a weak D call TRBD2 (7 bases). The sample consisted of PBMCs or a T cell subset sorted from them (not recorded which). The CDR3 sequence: CASSSSGRGNKDTQYF. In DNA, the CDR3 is TGTGCCAGCAGCTCCTCGGGGAGGGGGAACAAAGATACGCAGTATTTT.